These 8 T cell receptor beta chains came from one sample sequenced in a study of T cells after yellow fever vaccination. One entry per CDR3 protein results from TCRdb running MiXCR on the 5' RACE reads. The sample holds approximately 510,000 distinct CDR3 sequences, just over 20% seen once. The sample in question was PBMCs, obtained around 3 weeks after the first yellow fever vaccination. These TCRs come from a man younger than 30 who received the YFV17D yellow fever vaccine.

The rearrangement uses TRBV7-2 and TRBJ1-4, with 10 bases identical to TRBD1. In germline, CDR1 is SGHTA, CDR2 FQGNSA. The CDR3 has 14 residues. V lost 5 bases, J lost 5 bases, and 2 bases stayed unmatched. The CDR3 is CASSGDRGNEKLFF. For the CDR3, the DNA is TGTGCCAGCAGCGGGGACAGGGGCAATGAAAAACTGTTTTTT.

This clonotype appeared many times. The chain is built from TRBV11-2 and TRBJ2-3, with 9 positions matching TRBD2. This CDR3 has 18 residues. In germline, CDR1 is SGHAT, CDR2 FQNNGV. With V trimmed by 2 bases and J by 6 bases, 15 bases remained unmatched. This CDR3 is CASSLRIGPSGEVDTQYF. CDR3 in DNA: TGTGCCAGCAGCTTACGTATCGGGCCTAGCGGGGAAGTGGATACGCAGTATTTT.

This clonotype was detected only a few times. The chain employs TRBV10-3 and TRBJ2-1, with TRBD2 as a possible D gene (7 bases). Germline lookup yields CDR1 ENHRY and CDR2 SYGVKD. The CDR3 has 13 amino acids. V was trimmed by 7 bases and J by 6 bases, leaving 13 bases between them. The CDR3 DNA sequence: TGTGCCATCATGGCGGGGGCCCCCAATGAGCAGTTCTTC. Translation: CAIMAGAPNEQFF.

Comments on this clonotype: The junction does not match germline at one end; this may be a read error. The chain joins TRBV19 to TRBJ1-2, with D perhaps matching TRBD1 (5 bases). The CDR3 has 15 amino acids. The germline gives CDR1 LNHDA, CDR2 SQIVND (reference sequence). CDR3 residues: CASSTSGGPYYGSTF. In DNA form, the CDR3 reads TGTGCCAGTAGTACTTCGGGGGGTCCGTACTATGGCTCCACCTTC.

In its sample, this clonotype was seen a few times. CDR3 in amino acids: CASSFPRTRSGNTIYF. The CDR3 DNA reads as TGTGCCAGCAGTTTTCCCCGGACGCGCTCTGGAAACACCATATATTTT. V is TRBV12-3 or TRBV12-4 and J is TRBJ1-3; D remains unclear. The CDR3 has 16 residues. The V gene lost 3 bases and the J gene lost 0 bases, with 12 bases spanning the gap.

The chain joins TRBV7-9 to TRBJ1-1; 9 positions match TRBD1. The CDR3 sequence is 14 residues long. Germline assignment: CDR1 SEHNR and CDR2 FQNEAQ (reference sequence). Trimming took 6 bases from V and 10 from J; bases not matched to a gene: 12. CDR3 sequence reads: CASSQQGAAGRAFF. The CDR3 DNA reads TGTGCCAGCAGTCAACAGGGGGCGGCAGGAAGAGCTTTCTTT.

There are a few counts of this clonotype. The chain is built from TRBV3-1 and TRBJ1-2; 8 nucleotides agree with TRBD1. The CDR3 runs 14 residues. Germline CDR1 and CDR2: LGHDT and YNNKEL (reference sequence). V lost 4 bases, J lost 6 bases, and 7 bases stayed unmatched. CDR3 sequence reads: CASSPSDRGHGYTF. As DNA, the CDR3 is TGTGCCAGCAGCCCATCAGACAGGGGCCATGGCTACACCTTC.

This clonotype was observed a few times. The chain is built from TRBV5-1 and TRBJ2-7; D is unclear. CDR3 length: 12 residues. V was pared by 1 base and J by 3 bases, with 5 bases between. Germline V gives CDR1 SGHRS, CDR2 YFSETQ. The CDR3 sequence: CASSLQDYEQYF. CDR3 bases: TGCGCCAGCAGCTTGCAGGACTACGAGCAGTACTTC.